This TCR beta chain was obtained from a study of blood T cell repertoires in COVID-19. The method was immunoSEQ multiplex PCR; TCRdb's version includes in-frame clones alone and lacks a portion of them. The sample yields about 380,000 clones, 88% seen once. Trimming shortened V by 1 base and J by 5 bases, and 17 bases separated the two germline ends. Germline V gene sequence: CDR1 SGHDN, CDR2 FVKESK. This CDR3 contains 16 residues. This chain links TRBV14 with TRBJ1-2; D may be TRBD1 (5 bases). This clonotype originated in a young woman who had recovered from COVID-19. The sequenced sample was PBMCs or T cells enriched from blood (not recorded which). Here the CDR3 DNA reads TGTGCCAGCAGCCAAGGGAAAGGAGACAGCCTATATGGCTACACCTTC. Its translation is CASSQGKGDSLYGYTF.